This T cell receptor (beta chain) was identified in a study of identical twins' blood T cells. Findings of the study overall: Each donor's most abundant TCRbeta clonotypes shared more CDR3 sequences with her twin than unrelated donors.

TCRdb reprocessed the 5' RACE reads via MiXCR and lists one record per CDR3 protein. The sample records 350,000 to 450,000 distinct CDR3 sequences, about 28% being singletons. The CDR3 spans 15 residues. V shed 7 bases and J shed 0 bases, with 13 bases lying between them. Germline values: CDR1 MDHEN, CDR2 SYDVKM. A note on this clonotype: What it binds is not known.

Three pairs of healthy female monozygous twins were the donors. Sequenced material: PBMCs. This TCR was recovered from a woman between 18 and 55 years old in good health. The rearrangement links TRBV28 to TRBJ1-5; a weak D match, TRBD1 (5 bases). CDR3 sequence (DNA): TGTGCCAGCAAGCCGACAGTGCATAGCAATCAGCCCCAGCATTTT. Its translation: CASKPTVHSNQPQHF.